The T cell receptor beta chain described here comes from a study of technical replicates of blood from several donors. CDR1 and CDR2 (germline): LNHDA, SQIVND (reference sequence). The V gene lost 3 bases and the J gene lost 4 bases, with 13 bases spanning the gap. The CDR3 is 15 amino acids. Sequencing used immunoSEQ multiplex PCR; TCRdb keeps in-frame clones, though not all of them. Here the sample spans some 73,000 clones, roughly 90% being singletons. This sequence was found in a human donor in good health. Some clones in this sample may be carry-over from other donors' samples. What was sequenced was PBMCs. This chain connects TRBV19 to TRBJ1-3; no clear D. CDR3 protein: CASSMGSEDGNTIYF. DNA of the CDR3: TGTGCCAGTAGTATGGGTAGCGAGGACGGAAACACCATATATTTT.